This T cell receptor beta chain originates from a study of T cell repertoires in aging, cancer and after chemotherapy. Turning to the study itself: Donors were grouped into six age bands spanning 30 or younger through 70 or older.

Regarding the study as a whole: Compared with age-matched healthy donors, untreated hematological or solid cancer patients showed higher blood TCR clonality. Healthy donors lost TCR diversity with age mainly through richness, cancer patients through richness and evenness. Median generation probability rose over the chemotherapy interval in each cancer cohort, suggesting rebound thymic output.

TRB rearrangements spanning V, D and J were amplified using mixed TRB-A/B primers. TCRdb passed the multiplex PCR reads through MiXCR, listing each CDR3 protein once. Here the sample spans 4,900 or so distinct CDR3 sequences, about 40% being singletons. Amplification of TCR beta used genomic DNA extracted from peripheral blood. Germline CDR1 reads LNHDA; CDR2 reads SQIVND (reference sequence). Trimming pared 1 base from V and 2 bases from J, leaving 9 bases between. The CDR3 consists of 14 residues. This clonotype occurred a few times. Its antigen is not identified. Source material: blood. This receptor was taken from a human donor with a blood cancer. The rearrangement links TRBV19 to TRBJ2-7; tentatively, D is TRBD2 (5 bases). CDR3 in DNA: TGTGCCAGTAGTATAGCCCTAGCCGCCTACGAGCAGTACTTC. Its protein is CASSIALAAYEQYF.